This entry describes one TCR beta chain. Antigen specificity is unknown. The sample comes from a study of cytomegalovirus exposure and HLA in healthy donors. Whole-study results and caveats: Previous analysis showed most TCR beta V segments were productive about 90% or about 30% of the time. With later analysis, a missense DCLRE1C variant became linked to TCR beta V- and J-gene trimming.

Germline loops: CDR1 SGHRS, CDR2 YFSETQ. The CDR3 spans 17 residues. The junction had 8 bases not matched to a gene; V was cut back by 1 base and J by 2 bases. Researchers ran the PCR with 60 Vbeta and 13 Jbeta primers. Clones were read by immunoSEQ multiplex PCR, and TCRdb kept only the in-frame ones, dropping some. This repertoire shows around 140,000 clones, about 83% found once; its top ten account for 10% to 15%. The sequenced sample consisted of PBMCs. The clonotype was recovered from a man aged 35 to 55 in good health and CMV-seropositive. V usage is TRBV5-1 and J usage is TRBJ2-1; 8 positions match TRBD2. This CDR3 reads CASSLITLSGTYNEQFF. Written as DNA, the CDR3 is TGCGCCAGCAGCTTGATCACCCTTAGCGGGACCTACAATGAGCAGTTCTTC. The full variable domain, completed using reference TRBV5-1 and TRBJ2-1, is KAGVTQTPRYLIKTRGQQVTLSCSPISGHRSVSWYQQTPGQGLQFLFEYFSETQRNKGNFPGRFSGRQFSNSRSEMNVSTLELGDSALYLCASSLITLSGTYNEQFFGPGTRLTVL.